This note documents a single T cell receptor (beta chain) sequence. TEMRA cells were FACS-enriched, with CD8+ and CD4+ T cells isolated negatively. Between the trimmed V and J ends, which lost 6 bases and 2 bases, there was a span of 18 bases. CDR3 length equals 16 residues. Germline CDR1 and CDR2: SGDLS and YYNGEE. With random hexamers, reverse transcription was performed on about 0.5 to 1 ug of RNA. TCRdb fed the immunoSEQ multiplex PCR reads into MiXCR, producing one record per CDR3 protein. Of approximately 300,000 distinct CDR3 sequences in the sample, 70% to 90% were seen once. The data were taken from a study of CD8 T cells in Susac syndrome.

This TCR was recovered from a human donor with multiple sclerosis. This chain uses TRBV9 with TRBJ1-3; the D gene is possibly TRBD1 (5 bases). Sequenced sample: CD8+ T cells from PBMCs. The DNA for the CDR3 is TGTGCCAGCACCCCGGGGGGGGAGTTTACTGGAAACACCATATATTTT. It specifies CASTPGGEFTGNTIYF. Together with reference TRBV9 and TRBJ1-3, the CDR3 gives the full variable domain: DSGVTQTPKHLITATGQRVTLRCSPRSGDLSVYWYQQSLDQGLQFLIQYYNGEERAKGNILERFSAQQFPDLHSELNLSSLELGDSALYFCASTPGGEFTGNTIYFGEGSWLTVV.